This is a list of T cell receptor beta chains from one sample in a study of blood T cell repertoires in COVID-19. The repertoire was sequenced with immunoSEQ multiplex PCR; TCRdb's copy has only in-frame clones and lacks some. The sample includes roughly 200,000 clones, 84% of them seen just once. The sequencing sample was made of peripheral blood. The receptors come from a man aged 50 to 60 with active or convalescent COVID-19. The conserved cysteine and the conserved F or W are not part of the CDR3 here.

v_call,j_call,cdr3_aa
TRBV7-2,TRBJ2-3,ASSLEARGFGTDTQY
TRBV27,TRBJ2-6,ASSLGQGRAGANVLT
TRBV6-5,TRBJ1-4,ASRDRPFEKLF
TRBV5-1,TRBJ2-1,ASSQTGETNNEQF
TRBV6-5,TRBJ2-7,ASSSQPLSFYEQY
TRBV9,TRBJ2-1,ASSFGLAGGPNHNEQF
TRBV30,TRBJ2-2,AWGLAGGSGTGELF
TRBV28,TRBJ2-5,ASQTFPTGPGRETQY
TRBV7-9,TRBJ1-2,ASSGQDSPYGYT
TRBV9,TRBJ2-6,ASSVEPGGTGANVLT
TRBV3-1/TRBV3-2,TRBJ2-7,ASSQRTGSGDYEQY
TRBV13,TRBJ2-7,ASSLQGLQY
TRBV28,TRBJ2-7,ASSFWASGETYEQY
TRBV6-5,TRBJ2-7,ASRDRGRGYEQY
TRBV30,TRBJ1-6,AWGKTDNSPLH
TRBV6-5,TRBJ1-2,ASSPGLGGYT
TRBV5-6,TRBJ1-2,ASSIGLDDT
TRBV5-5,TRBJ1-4,ASSEGRQGGSANEKLF
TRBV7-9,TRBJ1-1,ASSLASGEQRNTEAF
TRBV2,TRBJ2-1,ASSAVGGNEQF